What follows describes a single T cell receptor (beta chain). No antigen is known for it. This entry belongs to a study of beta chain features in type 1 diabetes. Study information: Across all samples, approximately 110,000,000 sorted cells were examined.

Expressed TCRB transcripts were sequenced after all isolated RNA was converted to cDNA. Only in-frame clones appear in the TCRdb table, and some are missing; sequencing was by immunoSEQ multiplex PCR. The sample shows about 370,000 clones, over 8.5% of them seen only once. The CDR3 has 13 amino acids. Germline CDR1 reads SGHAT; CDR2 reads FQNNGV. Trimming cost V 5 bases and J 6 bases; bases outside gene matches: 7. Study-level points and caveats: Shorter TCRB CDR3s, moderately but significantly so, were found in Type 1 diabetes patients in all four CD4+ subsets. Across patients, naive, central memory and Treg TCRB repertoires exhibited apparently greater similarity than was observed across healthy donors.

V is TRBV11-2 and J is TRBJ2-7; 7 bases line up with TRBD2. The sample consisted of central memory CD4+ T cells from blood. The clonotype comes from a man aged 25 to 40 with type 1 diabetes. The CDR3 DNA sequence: TGTGCCAGCAGCGGGGAGGGGTGGTTCGAGCAGTACTTC. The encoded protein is CASSGEGWFEQYF.